One and the same sample provided the 17 T cell receptor beta chains below, sequenced in a study of T-cell reconstitution after alpha-beta-depleted transplantation in children. The TCRbeta library was prepared with unique molecular identifiers. One entry per CDR3 protein results from TCRdb running MiXCR on the PCR reads. The table records 150,000 to 200,000 distinct CDR3 sequences, approximately 10% of them present only once. The input for sequencing was PBMCs, taken before TCRalphabeta/CD19-depleted stem cell transplant. Every receptor here comes from a boy younger than 10 with acute myeloid leukemia, due to receive a stem cell transplant.

This clonotype was recorded at least ten times. V gene TRBV9 combines with J gene TRBJ2-1; weak D call: TRBD2 (6 bases). There are 14 residues in the CDR3. Germline V lookup: CDR1 SGDLS, CDR2 YYNGEE. V dropped 2 bases and J dropped 6 bases, with 12 bases sitting between them. The CDR3 reads CASSVDTSSNEQFF. The CDR3 nucleotides are TGTGCCAGCAGCGTGGACACTAGCAGCAATGAGCAGTTCTTC.

The table lists this clonotype with many counts. The rearrangement joins TRBV7-2 to TRBJ1-3, with D perhaps matching TRBD1 (5 bases). CDR1 and CDR2 from the germline V gene are SGHTA and FQGNSA. The CDR3 runs 14 residues. The ends were cut back, 8 bases at V and 2 bases at J, with 13 bases in the middle. CDR3 protein: CASGPAGPGNTIYF. CDR3 DNA: TGTGCCAGCGGACCCGCGGGGCCTGGAAACACCATATATTTT.

This clonotype has ten or more counts. The chain's CDR3 is CASRERGGTDTQYF. The CDR3 DNA is TGTGCCAGCAGGGAGCGGGGGGGAACAGATACGCAGTATTTT. The chain carries TRBV25-1 and TRBJ2-3, with 10 bases aligning to TRBD2. The CDR3 contains 14 residues. V was clipped by 6 bases and J by 3 bases; unmatched bases: 3. Germline loops: CDR1 MGHDK, CDR2 SYGVNS.

This clonotype has a count of ten or more. V is TRBV21-1 and J is TRBJ2-7; the table's D call TRBD1 went unverified against the DNA. TRBV21-1 is noted as a pseudogene. This CDR3 comprises 13 residues. The CDR3 DNA follows: TGTGCCAGCAGCCTGGGACGGTCCTACGAGCAGTACGTC. Protein product: CASSLGRSYEQYV.

This clonotype has a count of ten or more. This chain joins TRBV20-1 and TRBJ2-3; 8 bases are shared with TRBD2. Germline V gene lookup returns CDR1 DFQATT and CDR2 SNEGSKA (reference sequence). This CDR3 region has 12 residues. V shed 3 bases, J shed 4 bases, and the junction held 0 bases outside the gene matches. The DNA of the CDR3 is TGCAGTGCTAGGACTAGCGCAGATACGCAGTATTTT. The encoded protein is CSARTSADTQYF.

This clonotype was seen repeatedly, ten times or more. V usage is TRBV6-5 and J usage is TRBJ1-5, with 9 bases fitting TRBD1. V dropped 6 bases and J dropped 5; count of bases not matched to a gene: 2. The CDR3 spans 13 residues. Germline assignment: CDR1 MNHEY and CDR2 SVGAGI. Here the CDR3 DNA reads TGTGCCAGCAGGACAGGGGGTTATCAGCCCCAGCATTTT. The encoded protein is CASRTGGYQPQHF.

This clonotype was picked up many times. The J gene is TRBJ1-5, the V gene TRBV15, with TRBD1 identical over 10 bases. After removal of 0 bases from V and 6 bases from J, the junction contained 8 bases not matched to a gene. Germline assignment: CDR1 LNHNV and CDR2 YYDKDF (reference sequence). The CDR3 covers 17 residues. The CDR3 spells CATSREGRDRGFQPQHF. CDR3 DNA: TGTGCCACCAGCAGAGAGGGCCGGGACAGGGGATTTCAGCCCCAGCATTTT.

This clonotype came up many times. The rearrangement joins TRBV20-1 to TRBJ2-7; 11 nucleotides agree with TRBD1. The CDR3 contains 13 residues. Per germline, CDR1 DFQATT and CDR2 SNEGSKA (reference sequence). V lost 6 bases, J lost 7 bases, and 8 bases stayed unmatched. The CDR3 spells CSAEKDRGREQYF. For the CDR3, the DNA is TGCAGTGCCGAGAAGGACAGGGGGCGAGAGCAGTACTTC.

Worth noting for this clonotype: The junction departs from the called germline gene at one end, perhaps through a read error. The V gene is TRBV5-1, the J gene TRBJ1-1; maybe TRBD1 (5 bases). Per the germline V gene, CDR1 is SGHRS and CDR2 is YFSETQ. The CDR3 has 13 residues. CDR3 nucleotides: TGCACCAGACGACGGGGGAGGGAATCTGAAGCTTTCTTT. Protein: CTRRRGRESEAFF.

This clonotype appeared many times. This sequence joins TRBV3-1 and TRBJ2-1; a possible D gene is TRBD1 (6 bases). Trimming removed 3 bases from V and 7 bases from J, with 13 bases in between. The CDR3 has 14 amino acids. Per germline, CDR1 LGHDT and CDR2 YNNKEL (reference sequence). For the CDR3, the DNA is TGTGCCAGCAGCCAGTGGGGGCCCCGGAATGAGCAGTTCTTC. Its translation is CASSQWGPRNEQFF.

This clonotype was recorded at least ten times. V and J are TRBV3-1 and TRBJ1-2; D remains unclear. V lost 0 bases, J lost 4 bases, and 12 bases lay in between. This CDR3 has 15 amino acids. Germline V gene data show CDR1 as LGHDT and CDR2 as YNNKEL (reference sequence). This chain's CDR3 is CASSQDPKTFYGYTF. CDR3 coding DNA: TGTGCCAGCAGCCAAGACCCTAAGACATTCTATGGCTACACCTTC.

This clonotype was counted many times. The chain links TRBV11-2 to TRBJ2-7; D not certain. The CDR3 covers 15 residues. Germline-derived CDR1 and CDR2 are SGHAT and FQNNGV. Between the trimmed V and J ends, which lost 1 base and 2 bases, there was a span of 12 bases. The CDR3 protein is CASSLVATTTYEQYF. For the CDR3, the DNA is TGTGCCAGCAGCTTAGTTGCTACCACGACCTACGAGCAGTACTTC.

This clonotype was recorded at least ten times. The chain carries TRBV6-1 and TRBJ1-3, with 9 bases matching TRBD1. This CDR3 spans 16 amino acids. V trimming: 5 bases; J trimming: 2 bases; junction bases outside the gene matches: 7. The germline V gene encodes CDR1 MNHNS and CDR2 SASEGT. CDR3 DNA sequence: TGTGCCAGCAGTCGGACAGGGGATTCGACTGGAAACACCATATATTTT. This gives the protein CASSRTGDSTGNTIYF.

This clonotype was detected many times. The chain employs TRBV29-1 and TRBJ2-3, with 7 nucleotides matching TRBD2. Germline CDR1 reads SQVTM; CDR2 reads ANQGSEA. V trimming: 6 bases; J trimming: 2 bases; junction bases outside the gene matches: 8. CDR3 length equals 14 residues. This CDR3 is CSVHDRDYTDTQYF. In DNA, the CDR3 is TGCAGCGTCCATGATCGGGACTACACAGATACGCAGTATTTT.

This clonotype showed up many times. The chain uses TRBV3-1 and TRBJ2-2; D tentatively fits TRBD1 or TRBD2 (5 bases each). Germline CDR1 is LGHDT and CDR2 is YNNKEL (reference sequence). The CDR3 loop spans 14 amino acids. V was cut by 0 bases and J by 6 bases, with 8 bases left in between. CDR3: CASSQEGESGELFF. The DNA of the CDR3 is TGTGCCAGCAGCCAAGAGGGGGAGTCCGGGGAGCTGTTTTTT.

This clonotype was picked up many times. The chain recombines TRBV6-5 with TRBJ2-1; D unresolved. The germline V and J ends were trimmed by 6 bases and 0 bases, with 12 bases remaining between them. This CDR3 is built from 15 residues. CDR1 is MNHEY and CDR2 is SVGAGI in the germline V gene. The CDR3 reads CASSPGFSSYNEQFF. The CDR3 DNA reads as TGTGCCAGCAGCCCCGGGTTTAGCTCCTACAATGAGCAGTTCTTC.

This clonotype was counted at least ten times. The rearrangement joins TRBV5-1 to TRBJ1-1; 7 bases are shared with TRBD1. The CDR3 extends over 16 amino acids. V dropped 2 bases and J dropped 1; count of bases not matched to a gene: 8. The germline CDR1 and CDR2 sequences are SGHRS and YFSETQ. The CDR3 nucleotides read TGCGCCAGCAGCTTAATAATACAGGGGAGGAACACTGAAGCTTTCTTT. This gives the protein CASSLIIQGRNTEAFF.